One T cell receptor (beta chain) is described in this entry. What it recognizes is unknown. The treatment here: roughly ten-day PBMC culture with coronavirus spike peptide pools or control peptides (ViraFEST assay). For ViraFEST, peptide pools expanded antigen-specific T cells, after which the TCRs were sequenced. The record originates from a study of vaccination and CD4 T cells after COVID-19. The Oncomine TCR Beta short-read assay sequenced DNA from cultured CD4+ T cells. Each CDR3 protein gets one entry after TCRdb re-called the PCR reads with MiXCR. This table has some 10,000 distinct CDR3 sequences, around 50% appearing once. V was shortened by 5 bases and J by 4 bases, with 11 bases between the two germline ends. The CDR3 is made up of 14 amino acids.

Sequenced input: CD4+ T cells from blood, cultured in vitro. The chain couples TRBV12-3 or TRBV12-4 to TRBJ2-2; D possibly corresponds to TRBD1 (6 bases). The receptor was isolated from a human donor who had recovered from COVID-19. The CDR3 DNA is TGTGCCAGCAGTCCGAGAGGGGGCACCGGGGAGCTGTTTTTT. It specifies CASSPRGGTGELFF.